One and the same sample provided the 27 T cell receptor beta chains below, sequenced in a study of T cells in Graves' hyperthyroidism and ophthalmopathy. TCR beta CDR3 region amplification was performed from RNA transcripts. HTBI primers were the set used in a first-round RT-PCR of the TCR CDR3. TCRdb re-derived calls from the multiplex PCR reads in MiXCR, one entry per CDR3 protein. The data show about half a million distinct CDR3 sequences, about 20% seen once. Sequenced sample: blood. The receptor set was obtained from a young man with Graves' hyperthyroidism.

This clonotype was counted only a few times. V usage is TRBV7-2 and J usage is TRBJ2-7; 11 bases align to TRBD2. The CDR3 extends over 15 amino acids. The V and J ends lost 5 bases and 2 bases, in that order; junction bases with no gene match: 5. Germline V CDR1 and CDR2: SGHTA, FQGNSA. The CDR3 sequence is CASSRTSGQPYEQYF. Here the CDR3 DNA reads TGTGCCAGCAGCCGGACTAGCGGGCAGCCCTACGAGCAGTACTTC.

This clonotype was recorded a few times. The rearrangement joins TRBV13 to TRBJ2-7, with D possibly matching TRBD1 (6 bases). In germline, CDR1 is PRHDT, CDR2 FYEKMQ (reference sequence). This CDR3 has 16 amino acids. Trimming took off 5 bases at V and 2 bases at J, with 19 bases between the two ends. The CDR3 sequence: CASSGQNIRHPYEQYF. As DNA, the CDR3 is TGTGCCAGCAGCGGACAGAATATACGCCATCCCTACGAGCAGTACTTC. The variable domain in full, completed from reference TRBV13 and TRBJ2-7, reads AAGVIQSPRHLIKEKRETATLKCYPIPRHDTVYWYQQGPGQDPQFLISFYEKMQSDKGSIPDRFSAQQFSDYHSELNMSSLELGDSALYFCASSGQNIRHPYEQYFGPGTRLTVT.

Here the CDR3 reads CASSLNFGTGSYEQYF. The CDR3 DNA sequence: TGTGCCAGCAGCTTAAACTTCGGGACGGGATCCTACGAGCAGTACTTC. The chain uses TRBV11-2 and TRBJ2-7; D tentatively fits TRBD1 or TRBD2 (5 bases each). Trimming left V 2 bases short and J 1 base short, with 15 bases between. The CDR3 runs to 16 residues. CDR1 and CDR2 (germline): SGHAT, FQNNGV.

This clonotype came up many times. This rearrangement joins TRBV6-1 to TRBJ1-1; D might be TRBD1 (5 bases). V was trimmed by 6 bases and J by 5 bases, leaving 22 bases between them. Germline values: CDR1 MNHNS, CDR2 SASEGT. This CDR3 is 16 amino acids long. In DNA, the CDR3 is TGTGCCAGCAGCTCCATGATATGGGGGACTGAGACTGAAGCTTTCTTT. Amino acids: CASSSMIWGTETEAFF.

This clonotype came up many times. The chain is built from TRBV12-3 or TRBV12-4 and TRBJ2-7; 8 bases align to TRBD1. V shed 6 bases and J 2 bases; nucleotides not matched to a gene: 12. CDR3 length: 16 residues. The CDR3 DNA sequence: TGTGCCAGCAGCATCGATATGACAGGGGCCCCCTACGAGCAGTACTTC. Residues: CASSIDMTGAPYEQYF.

This clonotype was seen repeatedly, ten times or more. V gene TRBV5-1 combines with J gene TRBJ1-1; TRBD1 is a possible D gene (5 bases). Germline V gives CDR1 SGHRS, CDR2 YFSETQ. The CDR3 consists of 15 residues. Trimming stripped 2 bases from V and 4 bases from J, with 15 bases between. Here the CDR3 reads CASSFGPGYSTEAFF. The DNA of the CDR3 is TGCGCCAGCAGCTTTGGGCCAGGGTATTCCACTGAAGCTTTCTTT.

This clonotype was detected many times. V usage is TRBV27 and J usage is TRBJ1-5; TRBD1 might be the D (6 bases). V was pared by 6 bases and J by 2 bases, with 14 bases between. CDR1 and CDR2 from the germline V gene are MNHEY and SMNVEV (reference sequence). This CDR3 spans 15 amino acids. The CDR3 loop is CASSPGARGNQPQHF. Written as DNA, the CDR3 is TGTGCCAGCAGCCCGGGGGCGAGAGGCAATCAGCCCCAGCATTTT.

This chain connects TRBV6-5 to TRBJ2-7; a possible D gene is TRBD1 (6 bases). Germline V gene lookup returns CDR1 MNHEY and CDR2 SVGAGI. The CDR3 totals 14 residues. Between the trimmed V and J ends, which lost 2 bases and 2 bases, there was a span of 10 bases. The DNA of the CDR3 is TGTGCCAGCAGTTACGACAGGACCGCCTACGAGCAGTACTTC. Translated, it gives CASSYDRTAYEQYF.

This clonotype was picked up many times. This chain uses TRBV20-1 with TRBJ2-5; D is uncertain. The CDR3 runs 14 residues. Trimming shortened V by 6 bases and J by 1 base, and 15 bases separated the two germline ends. The germline gives CDR1 DFQATT, CDR2 SNEGSKA (reference sequence). The CDR3 spells CSAPLLTGQETQYF. In nucleotides, the CDR3 is TGCAGTGCCCCCCTCTTAACGGGCCAAGAGACCCAGTACTTC.

This clonotype was counted many times. The chain links TRBV20-1 to TRBJ2-5; 9 positions match TRBD1. CDR3 size: 17 residues. J gave up 4 bases and V 3 bases, and 15 bases lay outside the gene matches. Germline CDR1 DFQATT, CDR2 SNEGSKA (reference sequence). In DNA form, the CDR3 reads TGCAGTGCTAGCGGACACAGGGACAGGGCCCTGGGAGAGACCCAGTACTTC. It encodes CSASGHRDRALGETQYF.

The chain couples TRBV20-1 to TRBJ2-4; 7 positions agree with TRBD2. Losses at the gene ends were 3 bases for V and 0 bases for J; bases not matched to a gene: 11. This CDR3 is built from 17 residues. Germline assignment: CDR1 DFQATT and CDR2 SNEGSKA (reference sequence). For the CDR3, the DNA is TGCAGTGCTAGGTGGAGCGGGACCCCCTTAGCCAAAAACATTCAGTACTTC. This gives the protein CSARWSGTPLAKNIQYF.

This clonotype occurred a few times. In DNA form, the CDR3 reads TGTGCCAGCAGCAGGGTGCCGAACTATGGCTACACCTTC. This sequence encodes CASSRVPNYGYTF. This rearrangement joins TRBV27 to TRBJ1-2, with a weak D call TRBD1 (5 bases). Trimming pared 6 bases from V and 2 bases from J, leaving 10 bases between. Germline V CDR1 and CDR2: MNHEY, SMNVEV (reference sequence). CDR3 length: 13 residues.

Only a few counts were recorded for this clonotype. This rearrangement joins TRBV12-3 or TRBV12-4 to TRBJ1-1; TRBD1 aligns across 9 bases. The CDR3 is made up of 14 amino acids. J gave up 5 bases and V 7 bases, and 8 bases lay outside the gene matches. This CDR3 reads CASKEQGAETEAFF. CDR3 bases: TGTGCCAGCAAGGAACAGGGGGCAGAAACTGAAGCTTTCTTT.

The chain combines TRBV5-1 with TRBJ2-7; 11 nucleotides agree with TRBD1. The J segment lost 12 bases and the V segment lost 0 bases, leaving 8 bases of the junction unmatched. In germline, CDR1 is SGHRS, CDR2 YFSETQ. CDR3 size: 14 residues. The CDR3 reads CASSLEDRGRGMYF. CDR3 sequence (DNA): TGCGCCAGCAGCTTGGAGGACAGGGGGCGCGGCATGTACTTC.

This clonotype was observed a few times. V usage is TRBV18 and J usage is TRBJ1-5; no reliable D call. Germline values: CDR1 KGHSH, CDR2 LQKENI. This CDR3 region has 14 residues. Trimming cost V 4 bases and J 1 base, with 8 bases left between them. CDR3 protein: CASSQVGSNQPQHF. In DNA form, the CDR3 reads TGTGCCAGCTCACAGGTAGGAAGCAATCAGCCCCAGCATTTT.

This clonotype was picked up many times. The chain joins TRBV9 to TRBJ2-7; 8 bases are a match to TRBD1. V was pared by 5 bases and J by 3 bases, with 4 bases of the junction left unmatched. The CDR3 consists of 13 residues. The germline V gene encodes CDR1 SGDLS and CDR2 YYNGEE. The CDR3 is CASREQGDYEQYF. CDR3 in DNA: TGTGCCAGCAGGGAACAGGGGGACTACGAGCAGTACTTC.

V is TRBV20-1 and J is TRBJ2-7; D gene ambiguous. Germline CDR1 is DFQATT and CDR2 is SNEGSKA (reference sequence). V shed 6 bases and J shed 3 bases, with 15 bases lying between them. The CDR3 covers 13 residues. The CDR3 sequence: CSALLDSDYEQYF. DNA of the CDR3: TGCAGTGCCCTGTTAGACTCTGACTACGAGCAGTACTTC.

This clonotype was recorded at least ten times. V and J are TRBV6-5 and TRBJ2-6; unclear D gene. V lost 4 bases, J lost 5 bases, and 18 bases lay in between. The CDR3 loop spans 17 amino acids. The germline V gene encodes CDR1 MNHEY and CDR2 SVGAGI. CDR3 residues: CASSSIPRVERANVLTF. Written as DNA, the CDR3 is TGTGCCAGCAGTTCAATCCCTAGGGTGGAGAGGGCCAACGTCCTGACTTTC.

This clonotype showed up many times. The chain carries TRBV4-1 and TRBJ2-5, with TRBD2 matching over 8 bases. The CDR3 spans 19 residues. The germline CDR1 and CDR2 sequences are MGHRA and YSYEKL. Trimming cost V 1 base and J 1 base; bases outside gene matches: 14. CDR3: CASSQGPTTVAGFQETQYF. CDR3 DNA: TGCGCCAGCAGCCAAGGTCCCACTACTGTAGCGGGGTTCCAAGAGACCCAGTACTTC.

This clonotype was seen ten or more times. The V and J genes are TRBV24-1 and TRBJ1-1; D not certain. The CDR3 loop spans 14 amino acids. The V and J ends lost 4 bases and 7 bases respectively, with 15 bases between them. Germline V gene lookup returns CDR1 KGHDR and CDR2 SFDVKD. The DNA for the CDR3 is TGTGCCACCAGTGAATATGACGGTCGGAGTGAAGCTTTCTTT. Its protein product is CATSEYDGRSEAFF.

This clonotype was seen a few times. V is TRBV6-5 and J is TRBJ1-5; D remains ambiguous. The CDR3 consists of 15 residues. Germline V gene data show CDR1 as MNHEY and CDR2 as SVGAGI. The V end lost 3 bases, the J end lost 0 bases, and 9 bases lay between the germline ends. CDR3 sequence: CASSYTRNSNQPQHF. The CDR3 DNA sequence: TGTGCCAGCAGTTATACCAGAAATAGCAATCAGCCCCAGCATTTT.

In this sample, this clonotype turned up a few times. The rearrangement links TRBV28 to TRBJ2-2; 8 nucleotides align to TRBD1. The CDR3 has 15 residues. Losses at the gene ends were 5 bases for V and 1 base for J; bases not matched to a gene: 3. Germline V gene data show CDR1 as MDHEN and CDR2 as SYDVKM. The CDR3 loop reads CASSRRGRNTGELFF. DNA for the CDR3: TGTGCCAGCAGTCGCAGGGGGCGGAACACCGGGGAGCTGTTTTTT.

V gene TRBV20-1 combines with J gene TRBJ1-2; no clear D. The CDR3 extends over 15 amino acids. Trimming shortened V by 3 bases and J by 7 bases, and 21 bases separated the two germline ends. Per germline, CDR1 DFQATT and CDR2 SNEGSKA (reference sequence). The CDR3 coding sequence is TGCAGTGCTAGTGCGACTGCGGCGAACCCCGCTGGCTACACCTTC. Its protein product is CSASATAANPAGYTF.

This clonotype has a count of ten or more. The chain employs TRBV25-1 and TRBJ1-1; 9 nucleotides match TRBD1. CDR1 and CDR2 from the germline V gene are MGHDK and SYGVNS. V shed 7 bases and J 5 bases; nucleotides not matched to a gene: 11. This CDR3 has 15 amino acids. The CDR3 DNA is TGTGCCAGCACCGGGACCGGGACAGGGTTTACTGAAGCTTTCTTT. It encodes CASTGTGTGFTEAFF.

The chain links TRBV15 to TRBJ2-2; 7 bases line up with TRBD1. This CDR3 comprises 13 residues. Germline V gene sequence: CDR1 LNHNV, CDR2 YYDKDF (reference sequence). V trimming: 4 bases; J trimming: 5 bases; junction bases outside the gene matches: 1. CDR3 region: CATSKGATGELFF. The CDR3 DNA reads as TGTGCCACCAGCAAGGGGGCAACCGGGGAGCTGTTTTTT.

This clonotype was seen many times. The chain employs TRBV12-3 or TRBV12-4 and TRBJ1-2, with TRBD1 as a possible D gene (5 bases). The CDR3 runs to 13 residues. V lost 3 bases and J lost 8, with 13 bases in between. The CDR3 is CASSLGQALGYTF. Here the CDR3 DNA reads TGTGCCAGCAGTTTGGGGCAGGCCTTAGGCTACACCTTC.

This clonotype appeared many times. The chain is built from TRBV4-1 and TRBJ1-5; TRBD1 aligns across 12 bases. V trimming: 4 bases; J trimming: 0 bases; junction bases outside the gene matches: 4. The CDR3 is made up of 17 amino acids. The germline V gene has CDR1 MGHRA and CDR2 YSYEKL. As DNA, the CDR3 is TGCGCCAGCAGCCCGGGACAGGGGGCTTATAGCAATCAGCCCCAGCATTTT. It translates to CASSPGQGAYSNQPQHF.